Described below is a single TCR beta chain sequence and its context. What it binds is not known. The data derive from a study of early T cells in non-severe SARS-CoV-2 infection. Turning to the study itself: The chains were unpaired, and the sequenced material was bulk RNA from unsorted whole blood.

Unique molecular identifiers tagged individual cDNA molecules. TCRdb used MiXCR to reprocess the 5' RACE reads, holding one entry per CDR3 protein. This table holds about 64,000 distinct CDR3 sequences, 20% to 25% found once. Overall study results and limits: Matching with VDJdb favored anti-spike CD8 responses (missing private and CD4 specificities).

Sequencing was performed on whole blood, taken at baseline. This TCR came from an adult who was a healthcare worker with PCR-confirmed SARS-CoV-2 infection or an uninfected control (not recorded which).

The CDR3 DNA sequence: TGTGCCAGCAGCTTAGTTACCTACAATGAGCAGTTCTTC. This codes for CASSLVTYNEQFF. V gene TRBV7-6 combines with J gene TRBJ2-1; D unresolved. Germline CDR1 is SGHVS and CDR2 is FNYEAQ. The CDR3 is made up of 13 amino acids. V lost 1 base, J lost 2 bases, and 3 bases lay in between.